This entry describes one TCR beta chain. The V end lost 5 bases, the J end lost 5 bases, and 16 bases lay between the germline ends. Germline V gene lookup returns CDR1 SGHRS and CDR2 YFSETQ. The CDR3 covers 14 residues. This sample is drawn from a study of control samples from healthy donors and cancer patients. Assay used: immunoSEQ multiplex PCR; TCRdb lists only in-frame clones, some missing. Altogether about 250,000 clones are present, approximately 80% being singletons, with the ten largest covering less than 15%. The chain couples TRBV5-1 to TRBJ1-2; possible D gene TRBD1, 5 bases. The specimen was PBMCs. The TCR originated in a woman in her sixties with lung cancer. CDR3 residues: CASSPLRGGYGYTF. CDR3 DNA sequence: TGCGCCAGCAGTCCTCTCCGGGGGGGATATGGCTACACCTTC. Supplemented by reference TRBV5-1 and TRBJ1-2, the full variable domain reads KAGVTQTPRYLIKTRGQQVTLSCSPISGHRSVSWYQQTPGQGLQFLFEYFSETQRNKGNFPGRFSGRQFSNSRSEMNVSTLELGDSALYLCASSPLRGGYGYTFGSGTRLTVV.